The 23 T cell receptor beta chains below all came from one sample that was sequenced in a study of regulatory T cells in long-lasting Graves disease. Building of the TCR beta libraries involved iRepertoire HTBI primers and Arm-PCR of CDR3 regions. MiXCR, run by TCRdb on the multiplex PCR reads, gives a single entry per CDR3 protein. The sample records roughly 450,000 distinct CDR3 sequences, around 20% being singletons. The sample's time point: persistent/refractory GD, antithyroid drugs over 5 years with positive TRAb. RNA isolated from PBMCs was used to make the TCR library. The specimen was peripheral blood mononuclear cells (PBMCs), collected when the disease was refractory, from a patient treated with antithyroid drugs. These receptors were obtained from a female donor with Graves disease.

This clonotype was detected only a few times. This rearrangement joins TRBV20-1 to TRBJ2-7; 11 bases are a match to TRBD1. Germline V gene data show CDR1 as DFQATT and CDR2 as SNEGSKA (reference sequence). Trimming removed 3 bases from V and 1 base from J; junction bases left unmatched: 11. This CDR3 has 17 residues. Here the CDR3 DNA reads TGCAGTGCTAGTGGGGACAGGGGGGGTCTTAGGTCCTACGAGCAGTACTTC. Translation gives CSASGDRGGLRSYEQYF.

This clonotype occurred a few times. This chain links TRBV28 with TRBJ2-7, with D perhaps TRBD2 (5 bases). V lost 6 bases and J lost 7, with 13 bases in between. Germline CDR1 is MDHEN and CDR2 is SYDVKM. This CDR3 is built from 12 residues. CDR3 in DNA: TGTGCCAGCAGCCTAGCTCCTCGGGAGCAGTACTTC. This translates into CASSLAPREQYF.

This chain connects TRBV7-8 to TRBJ2-3; 8 bases match TRBD1. CDR3 size: 15 residues. Germline CDR1 SGHVS, CDR2 FQNEAQ. Germline trimming cut 5 bases from V and 3 bases from J; bases unmatched to any gene: 7. The CDR3 is CASSTQGVSTDTQYF. The CDR3 coding sequence is TGTGCCAGCAGCACACAGGGGGTTTCTACAGATACGCAGTATTTT.

This clonotype was seen a few times. The chain has TRBV5-1 and TRBJ2-7, with 8 bases that match TRBD1. There are 17 residues in the CDR3. The ends lost 4 bases at V and 3 bases at J; junction bases unmatched: 15. Per the germline V gene, CDR1 is SGHRS and CDR2 is YFSETQ. CDR3 nucleotides: TGCGCCAGCAGCCTTCGACCGCTGAGACAGGGGTTCTACGAGCAGTACTTC. Amino acids: CASSLRPLRQGFYEQYF.

This clonotype was seen a handful of times. V is TRBV19 and J is TRBJ1-5; 9 nucleotides match TRBD1. After removal of 3 bases from V and 6 bases from J, the junction contained 6 bases not matched to a gene. Per germline, CDR1 LNHDA and CDR2 SQIVND (reference sequence). The CDR3 has 15 amino acids. CDR3 protein: CASSILGTGRQPQHF. The CDR3 DNA is TGTGCCAGTAGTATTCTCGGGACAGGGCGTCAGCCCCAGCATTTT.

Concerning this clonotype itself: A far larger clone is off by one base, so a read error is likely. The genes are TRBV7-2 and TRBJ1-4; D might be TRBD1 (6 bases). This CDR3 is built from 15 residues. Germline V gene sequence: CDR1 SGHTA, CDR2 FQGNSA. The CDR3 sequence: CASSPDRHPNERLFF. CDR3 in DNA: TGTGCCAGCAGCCCCGACAGGCATCCTAATGAAAGACTGTTTTTT.

This clonotype has just a few counts. The chain carries TRBV4-1 and TRBJ1-6, with no clear D. Germline V gives CDR1 MGHRA, CDR2 YSYEKL. This CDR3 contains 15 residues. The V gene lost 1 base and the J gene lost 7 bases, with 11 bases spanning the gap. In DNA, the CDR3 is TGCGCCAGCAGCCAAGTAAGAGGAGGGAATTCACCCCTCCACTTT. Protein product: CASSQVRGGNSPLHF.

This clonotype was found many times. The V and J genes are TRBV7-8 and TRBJ1-5; D gene ambiguous. CDR3 length equals 12 residues. Germline assignment: CDR1 SGHVS and CDR2 FQNEAQ. V lost 1 base to trimming and J lost 7 bases, with 5 bases between them. This CDR3 is CASSLDGQPQHF. For the CDR3, the DNA is TGTGCCAGCAGCTTAGATGGGCAGCCCCAGCATTTT.

CDR3 nucleotide sequence: TGTGCCAGCAGCTTAGATTTTAGAGATACGCAGTATTTT. It encodes CASSLDFRDTQYF. J is TRBJ2-3 and V is TRBV7-2; D is unclear. This CDR3 has 13 residues. CDR1 is SGHTA, CDR2 FQGNSA, per germline. V shed 1 base and J shed 5 bases, with 7 bases lying between them.

V is TRBV5-1 and J is TRBJ2-2; TRBD1 aligns across 7 bases. Germline CDR1 is SGHRS and CDR2 is YFSETQ. The ends lost 5 bases at V and 3 bases at J; junction bases unmatched: 4. This CDR3 is built from 14 residues. CDR3 DNA sequence: TGCGCCAGCAGTAACAGGGGTTACACCGGGGAGCTGTTTTTT. Encoded protein: CASSNRGYTGELFF.

This clonotype was seen at least ten times. The V gene is TRBV5-1, the J gene TRBJ2-7; 7 nucleotides agree with TRBD1. Germline CDR1 reads SGHRS; CDR2 reads YFSETQ. The V and J ends lost 3 bases and 6 bases, in that order; junction bases with no gene match: 12. CDR3 size: 15 residues. The CDR3 bases are TGCGCCAGCAGCTCCCGACAGGGTCGGTGGGCCGAGCAGTACTTC. Protein sequence: CASSSRQGRWAEQYF.

The V call is TRBV28, the J call TRBJ2-3; no clear D. The germline V gene has CDR1 MDHEN and CDR2 SYDVKM. Trimming left V 5 bases short and J 4 bases short, with 10 bases between. The CDR3 contains 13 residues. The CDR3 loop is CASSVNPADTQYF. DNA of the CDR3: TGTGCCAGCAGTGTAAACCCAGCAGATACGCAGTATTTT.

The rearrangement joins TRBV20-1 to TRBJ2-7; no firm D call. With 1 base removed from V and 0 bases from J, the gap between germline ends came to 7 bases. This CDR3 is built from 13 residues. The germline CDR1 and CDR2 sequences are DFQATT and SNEGSKA (reference sequence). This CDR3 is CSARGLDSYEQYF. CDR3 nucleotide sequence: TGCAGTGCTAGAGGTCTTGACTCCTACGAGCAGTACTTC.

This clonotype was recorded at least ten times. This sequence joins TRBV29-1 and TRBJ2-7; D is perhaps TRBD1 or TRBD2 (5 bases each). V dropped 1 base and J dropped 2 bases, with 12 bases sitting between them. This CDR3 comprises 14 residues. The germline V gene encodes CDR1 SQVTM and CDR2 ANQGSEA. CDR3 region: CSVEVEGPAYEQYF. Written as DNA, the CDR3 is TGCAGCGTTGAAGTCGAGGGGCCAGCCTACGAGCAGTACTTC.

V gene TRBV29-1 combines with J gene TRBJ2-7, with D tentatively TRBD2 (6 bases). Germline CDR1 SQVTM, CDR2 ANQGSEA. The V and J ends lost 5 bases and 2 bases respectively, with 13 bases between them. This CDR3 has 13 residues. The CDR3 is CSVLTSGTYEQYF. DNA of the CDR3: TGCAGCGTTTTGACTAGTGGTACCTACGAGCAGTACTTC.

This clonotype showed up many times. V usage is TRBV28 and J usage is TRBJ2-7, with D possibly TRBD2 on 5 matching bases. Germline V gives CDR1 MDHEN, CDR2 SYDVKM. The CDR3 is 13 amino acids. Trimming cost V 3 bases and J 2 bases, with 8 bases left between them. For the CDR3, the DNA is TGTGCCAGCAGTTTGAGGGCGCCCTACGAGCAGTACTTC. Its protein is CASSLRAPYEQYF.

To note about this clonotype: This may be a read error, as it is one base from a much larger clone. The V and J genes are TRBV7-8 and TRBJ2-5; 8 bases are a match to TRBD2. The J segment lost 7 bases and the V segment lost 5 bases, leaving 12 bases of the junction unmatched. The germline CDR1 and CDR2 sequences are SGHVS and FQNEAQ. The CDR3 has 15 residues. The CDR3, as DNA: TGTGCCAGCAGCCAAGTCGCACTAGCGGAAGGGACCCAGTACTTC. It codes for CASSQVALAEGTQYF.

The chain employs TRBV28 and TRBJ2-3; 9 positions match TRBD2. This CDR3 is 16 amino acids long. With 1 base clipped from V and 3 bases from J, the junction kept 5 bases outside the gene matches. CDR1 and CDR2 (germline): MDHEN, SYDVKM. In DNA, the CDR3 is TGTGCCAGCAGTTTATTCCTAGCGGGATCTACAGATACGCAGTATTTT. Translation gives CASSLFLAGSTDTQYF.

The chain employs TRBV15 and TRBJ1-2; TRBD1 might be the D (5 bases). V was trimmed by 5 bases and J by 4 bases, leaving 11 bases between them. CDR1 is LNHNV and CDR2 is YYDKDF in the germline V gene (reference sequence). This CDR3 contains 13 residues. This CDR3 is CATSPPGSYGYTF. DNA of the CDR3: TGTGCCACCAGCCCTCCAGGGAGCTATGGCTACACCTTC.

This chain connects TRBV5-1 to TRBJ1-2; TRBD1 might be the D (5 bases). There are 15 residues in the CDR3. V lost 0 bases, J lost 6 bases, and 15 bases lay in between. Germline V gene lookup returns CDR1 SGHRS and CDR2 YFSETQ. CDR3 amino acids: CASSLGSKGDNGYTF. CDR3 bases: TGCGCCAGCAGCTTGGGTAGTAAAGGGGATAATGGCTACACCTTC.

Comment on this clonotype: This may stem from a read error, because a much larger clone lies one nucleotide away. V gene TRBV20-1 combines with J gene TRBJ2-7; 7 bases fit TRBD2. There are 16 residues in the CDR3. CDR1 and CDR2 (germline): DFQATT, SNEGSKA (reference sequence). V lost 0 bases to trimming and J lost 6 bases; unmatched junction nucleotides: 14. The CDR3 DNA is TGCAGTGCTAGAGATCCTGGGCGGGAGTTAAAGGGCGAGCAGTACTTC. As protein: CSARDPGRELKGEQYF.

This clonotype was counted many times. The V call is TRBV28, the J call TRBJ1-2; D may be TRBD1 (6 bases). Deletions cut 6 bases from V and 6 bases from J, with 14 bases between. Germline loops: CDR1 MDHEN, CDR2 SYDVKM. The CDR3 covers 13 residues. The CDR3 region is CASRRGGLDGYTF. In nucleotides, the CDR3 is TGTGCCAGCAGGAGAGGGGGGCTAGATGGCTACACCTTC.

The CDR3 loop reads CASTPGPAHEQYF. CDR3 coding DNA: TGTGCCAGTACGCCGGGACCCGCGCACGAGCAGTACTTC. The genes are TRBV11-2 and TRBJ2-7; D is perhaps TRBD1 or TRBD2 (5 bases each). Between the trimmed V and J ends, which lost 9 bases and 5 bases, there was a span of 17 bases. CDR3 length: 13 residues. Per germline, CDR1 SGHAT and CDR2 FQNNGV. The variable domain in full, with the rest retrieved from reference TRBV11-2 and TRBJ2-7, is EAGVAQSPRYKIIEKRQSVAFWCNPISGHATLYWYQQILGQGPKLLIQFQNNGVVDDSQLPKDRFSAERLKGVDSTLKIQPAKLEDSAVYLCASTPGPAHEQYFGPGTRLTVT.